This entry features one T cell receptor beta chain sequence. Its cognate antigen is unknown. The CDR3 sequence is 12 residues long. CDR1 and CDR2 (germline): LNHNV, YYDKDF (reference sequence). The ends were cut back, 1 base at V and 5 bases at J, with 3 bases in the middle. Treatment specified: some 19 received Ad26.COV2.S at low or high dose, single or two shots; about 5 received placebo; per-sample allocation not given. All samples were drawn on day 63, counting from the first vaccine or placebo injection. The data were obtained in a study of Ad26.COV2.S vaccination and SARS-CoV-2 variants. At the level of the study: Ad26.COV2.S, an intramuscular injection, was given once or twice 56 days apart. Broader study findings: There was a possibility that the TCR breadth and depth analyses underestimated total T cell responses. Substantial breadth was reportedly displayed by spike-specific CD8+ and CD4+ T cell responses after vaccination.

Here immunoSEQ multiplex PCR was the method, and the copy in TCRdb shows in-frame clones only, minus some. The table has over 300,000 clones, 83% seen once. The clonotype was recovered from a person aged 18-65 years who received the Ad26.COV2.S COVID-19 vaccine or a placebo. The input for sequencing was peripheral blood, taken in a trial of Ad26.COV2.S vaccine versus placebo. This chain connects TRBV15 to TRBJ2-1; D is uncertain. In nucleotides, the CDR3 is TGTGCCACCAGCAGAGCTGACAATGAGCAGTTCTTC. It translates to CATSRADNEQFF.